These T cell receptor beta chains were read from a single sample in a study of blood T cell repertoires in COVID-19. Sequenced by immunoSEQ multiplex PCR; TCRdb stores in-frame clones only, minus some. The sample shows approximately 280,000 clones, roughly 90% of them seen only once. Sequenced: peripheral blood. The receptors were sampled from a man aged 40-49 years with acute or convalescent COVID-19. The CDR3 runs from the conserved cysteine through the conserved F or W. A D gene is named only where the DNA matches it firmly. Clone size appears in some rows only: once, few, many, or a class for an expanded clone.

D: NA
J: TRBJ1-1
size: NA
V: TRBV30
DNA: TGTGCCTGGAGTTGGGGAGGGGGAGGGGCGCAAGCTTTCTTT
CDR3: CAWSWGGGGAQAFF

D: NA
J: TRBJ2-1
size: NA
V: TRBV4-2
DNA: TGTGCCAGCAGCCAAGATCTGGGGGGTGGCACGTTCTTC
CDR3: CASSQDLGGGTFF

D: NA
J: TRBJ1-5
size: NA
V: TRBV29-1
DNA: TGCAGCGTCGGAGGGGTAGGCAATCAGCCCCAGCATTTT
CDR3: CSVGGVGNQPQHF

D: TRBD1
J: TRBJ1-5
size: NA
V: TRBV15
DNA: TGTGCCACCAGCACCCGGACAGGGGCTTTGTTGCGACCCCAGCATTTT
CDR3: CATSTRTGALLRPQHF

D: NA
J: TRBJ1-1
size: few
V: TRBV4-1
DNA: TGCGCCAGCAGCCTACAGGCGAACACTGAAGCTTTCTTT
CDR3: CASSLQANTEAFF

D: NA
J: TRBJ1-5
size: NA
V: TRBV2
DNA: TGTGCCAGCAGTGTTTCAGGGGGCAATCAGCCCCAGCATTTT
CDR3: CASSVSGGNQPQHF

D: TRBD1
J: TRBJ2-1
size: NA
V: TRBV20-1
DNA: TGCAGTGCTAGTAGGGACAGGGGTAATGAGCAGTTCTTC
CDR3: CSASRDRGNEQFF

D: NA
J: TRBJ2-1
size: NA
V: TRBV25-1
DNA: TGTGCCAGCAGGAGAACGAACAATGAGCAGTTCTTC
CDR3: CASRRTNNEQFF

D: NA
J: TRBJ1-3
size: once
V: TRBV11-2
DNA: TGTGCCAGCCTAAGCTCTGGAAACACCATATATTTT
CDR3: CASLSSGNTIYF

D: TRBD1
J: TRBJ1-1
size: NA
V: TRBV5-1
DNA: TGCGCCAGCAGCCTACGGACAGGGGGCCCGAACACTGAAGCTTTCTTT
CDR3: CASSLRTGGPNTEAFF

D: NA
J: TRBJ1-2
size: NA
V: TRBV3-1/TRBV3-2
DNA: TGTGCCAGCAGCCCACAAAGTCCCTTTCAGCGAACACCCTATGGCTACACCTTC
CDR3: CASSPQSPFQRTPYGYTF

D: NA
J: TRBJ2-3
size: NA
V: TRBV12-5
DNA: TGTGCTAGTGGTTTAGGTAGCATCGCAGATACGCAGTATTTT
CDR3: CASGLGSIADTQYF

D: TRBD1
J: TRBJ1-4
size: NA
V: TRBV27
DNA: TGTGCCAGCAGTTTAGGGGGGACAGGCGAAAAACTGTTTTTT
CDR3: CASSLGGTGEKLFF

D: TRBD1
J: TRBJ2-7
size: NA
V: TRBV30
DNA: TGTGCCTGGAAACATAGGACAGGGTTATACGAGCAGTACTTC
CDR3: CAWKHRTGLYEQYF

D: TRBD1
J: TRBJ1-2
size: NA
V: TRBV19
DNA: TGTGCCAGTAGTAATTCAGGGGGCGATGGCTACACCTTC
CDR3: CASSNSGGDGYTF

D: TRBD1
J: TRBJ1-5
size: NA
V: TRBV5-6
DNA: TGTGCCAGCAGCTTGGGGACAGGGAGCAATCAGCCCCAGCATTTT
CDR3: CASSLGTGSNQPQHF

D: TRBD1
J: TRBJ1-1
size: NA
V: TRBV5-1
DNA: TGCGCCAGCAGCCCGGGACAGGGGTACACTGAAGCTTTCTTT
CDR3: CASSPGQGYTEAFF

D: TRBD1
J: TRBJ1-5
size: NA
V: TRBV6-6
DNA: TGTGCCAGCCATCGCCGGGACAGGATCGATCAGCCCCAGCATTTT
CDR3: CASHRRDRIDQPQHF

D: TRBD1
J: TRBJ2-6
size: NA
V: TRBV5-6
DNA: TGTGCCAGCAGCTGGACAGGGGAAAACTCTGGGGCCAACGTCCTGACTTTC
CDR3: CASSWTGENSGANVLTF

D: NA
J: TRBJ2-1
size: once
V: TRBV4-1
DNA: TGCGCCAGCAGCCACTTGCTGGGGGCCTGGGATGAGCAGTTCTTC
CDR3: CASSHLLGAWDEQFF

D: NA
J: TRBJ2-2
size: NA
V: TRBV5-4
DNA: TGTGCCAGCAGCTTGTCATCGGGTGACACCGGGGAGCTGTTTTTT
CDR3: CASSLSSGDTGELFF

D: NA
J: TRBJ2-7
size: NA
V: TRBV18
DNA: TGTGCCAGCTCACAGCGAGGGAGCTTCAATTACGAGCAGTACTTC
CDR3: CASSQRGSFNYEQYF

D: NA
J: TRBJ2-2
size: NA
V: TRBV4-1
DNA: TGCGCCAGCAGCCAAGATCCGGGTTCCGGGGAGCTGTTTTTT
CDR3: CASSQDPGSGELFF

D: TRBD2
J: TRBJ2-3
size: NA
V: TRBV7-2
DNA: TGTGCCAGCAGCTTAGGAGGTGCGGGGGCAGATACGCAGTATTTT
CDR3: CASSLGGAGADTQYF

D: NA
J: TRBJ1-1
size: once
V: TRBV7-9
DNA: TGTGCCAGCAGCCAAGGAGTGAACACTGAAGCTTTCTTT
CDR3: CASSQGVNTEAFF

D: NA
J: TRBJ1-5
size: NA
V: TRBV27
DNA: TGTGCCAGCAGTTTTAGCCGGAATCAGCCCCAGCATTTT
CDR3: CASSFSRNQPQHF

D: NA
J: TRBJ1-1
size: NA
V: TRBV10-2
DNA: TGCGCCAGCCGGGCGGGATTAGAAGCTTTCTTT
CDR3: CASRAGLEAFF

D: NA
J: TRBJ2-1
size: NA
V: TRBV15
DNA: TGTGCCACCAGCAGGACTTTTCACAGGGATCGCAATGAGCAGTTCTTC
CDR3: CATSRTFHRDRNEQFF

D: NA
J: TRBJ2-3
size: NA
V: TRBV7-6
DNA: TGTGCCAGCAGCCTTGGGGCCAACCTCGATACGCAGTATTTT
CDR3: CASSLGANLDTQYF

D: TRBD1
J: TRBJ1-2
size: NA
V: TRBV5-1
DNA: TGCGCCAGCAGCTTGGGGACAGGACCTGATGGCTACACCTTC
CDR3: CASSLGTGPDGYTF

D: NA
J: TRBJ1-1
size: NA
V: TRBV19
DNA: TGTGCCAGTAGCAGTCTGCCCATGAACACTGAAGCTTTCTTT
CDR3: CASSSLPMNTEAFF

D: TRBD1
J: TRBJ1-1
size: NA
V: TRBV3-1/TRBV3-2
DNA: TGTGCCAGCAGCCTTGGGACAGGGTGGATGAACACTGAAGCTTTCTTT
CDR3: CASSLGTGWMNTEAFF

D: NA
J: TRBJ1-2
size: NA
V: TRBV20-1
DNA: TGCAGTGCAGAACAGAACTATGGCTACACCTTC
CDR3: CSAEQNYGYTF

D: NA
J: TRBJ1-1
size: NA
V: TRBV20-1
DNA: TGCAGCCCCTTTAGGGAGGAATTGGCTTTCTTT
CDR3: CSPFREELAFF

D: TRBD1
J: TRBJ1-2
size: few
V: TRBV2
DNA: TGTGCCAGCAGCTCAGTAAGGGACAGTAGAGCTGGCTACACCTTC
CDR3: CASSSVRDSRAGYTF

D: TRBD1
J: TRBJ1-6
size: NA
V: TRBV6-5
DNA: TGTGCCAGCAGGCCCGGGGACAGGGGAACTTCACCCCTCCACTTT
CDR3: CASRPGDRGTSPLHF

D: TRBD1
J: TRBJ2-7
size: NA
V: TRBV5-4
DNA: TGTGCCAGCAGCTTGAACAGGGGGGACGAGCAGTACTTC
CDR3: CASSLNRGDEQYF

D: NA
J: TRBJ1-2
size: NA
V: TRBV12-2
DNA: TGTGCAAGTCGCCTTAACAAACAGGGGCAGGGAAATGGCTACACCTTC
CDR3: CASRLNKQGQGNGYTF

D: NA
J: TRBJ2-7
size: NA
V: TRBV24-1
DNA: TGTGCCACCAGTGATGTAAACGAGCAGTACTTC
CDR3: CATSDVNEQYF

D: NA
J: TRBJ1-1
size: NA
V: TRBV19
DNA: TGTGCCAGTAGGCGACGGGGGTCTGAAGCTTTCTTT
CDR3: CASRRRGSEAFF

D: NA
J: TRBJ1-1
size: NA
V: TRBV29-1
DNA: TGCAGCGTCCTCCGTGGGGAGGAAGCTTTCTTT
CDR3: CSVLRGEEAFF

D: NA
J: TRBJ2-3
size: NA
V: TRBV27
DNA: TGTGCCAGCAGGGTAGGGGGCACAGATACGCAGTATTTT
CDR3: CASRVGGTDTQYF

D: NA
J: TRBJ1-1
size: NA
V: TRBV4-2
DNA: TGTGCCAGCAGCCAAGGAGACAGCGACTACACTGAAGCTTTCTTT
CDR3: CASSQGDSDYTEAFF

D: NA
J: TRBJ1-2
size: NA
V: TRBV7-9
DNA: TGTGCCAGCAGCTTGGCGGGGAACTATGGCTACACCTTC
CDR3: CASSLAGNYGYTF

D: NA
J: TRBJ2-1
size: NA
V: TRBV27
DNA: TGTGCCAGCAGTTTGGGACTTGGTGAGCAGTTCTTC
CDR3: CASSLGLGEQFF

D: NA
J: TRBJ1-1
size: once
V: TRBV19
DNA: TGTGCCAGTAGTGAATTGGGGGCCTCGGGCACTGAAGCTTTCTTT
CDR3: CASSELGASGTEAFF

D: TRBD1
J: TRBJ1-2
size: NA
V: TRBV5-1
DNA: TGCGCCAGCAGCGCGACAGGGACGGGAGGCTACACCTTC
CDR3: CASSATGTGGYTF

D: TRBD1
J: TRBJ1-2
size: once
V: TRBV2
DNA: TGTGCCAGCAGGCAGGGGGCCTATGGCTACACCTTC
CDR3: CASRQGAYGYTF

D: NA
J: TRBJ1-1
size: NA
V: TRBV29-1
DNA: TGCAGCGTCCTCTCTCAGGGAAACACTGAAGCTTTCTTT
CDR3: CSVLSQGNTEAFF

D: NA
J: TRBJ1-2
size: NA
V: TRBV5-1
DNA: TGCGCCAGCAGTTTGGACAGCTACTATGGCTACACCTTC
CDR3: CASSLDSYYGYTF

D: NA
J: TRBJ1-2
size: NA
V: TRBV19
DNA: TGTGCCAGTAGTCCTGGGGCGGACCTCTATGGCTACACCTTC
CDR3: CASSPGADLYGYTF

D: TRBD1
J: TRBJ1-4
size: NA
V: TRBV24-1
DNA: TGTGCCACCAGTGAGGGACAGGCCGCCGGAAAACTGTTTTTT
CDR3: CATSEGQAAGKLFF

D: NA
J: TRBJ1-1
size: NA
V: TRBV6-1
DNA: TGTGCCAGCAGTGAAGCCACAGGTTTGAACACTGAAGCTTTCTTT
CDR3: CASSEATGLNTEAFF

D: NA
J: TRBJ2-1
size: NA
V: TRBV4-1
DNA: TGCGCCAGCAGCCAAGATAGTAGCTACAATGAGCAGTTCTTC
CDR3: CASSQDSSYNEQFF